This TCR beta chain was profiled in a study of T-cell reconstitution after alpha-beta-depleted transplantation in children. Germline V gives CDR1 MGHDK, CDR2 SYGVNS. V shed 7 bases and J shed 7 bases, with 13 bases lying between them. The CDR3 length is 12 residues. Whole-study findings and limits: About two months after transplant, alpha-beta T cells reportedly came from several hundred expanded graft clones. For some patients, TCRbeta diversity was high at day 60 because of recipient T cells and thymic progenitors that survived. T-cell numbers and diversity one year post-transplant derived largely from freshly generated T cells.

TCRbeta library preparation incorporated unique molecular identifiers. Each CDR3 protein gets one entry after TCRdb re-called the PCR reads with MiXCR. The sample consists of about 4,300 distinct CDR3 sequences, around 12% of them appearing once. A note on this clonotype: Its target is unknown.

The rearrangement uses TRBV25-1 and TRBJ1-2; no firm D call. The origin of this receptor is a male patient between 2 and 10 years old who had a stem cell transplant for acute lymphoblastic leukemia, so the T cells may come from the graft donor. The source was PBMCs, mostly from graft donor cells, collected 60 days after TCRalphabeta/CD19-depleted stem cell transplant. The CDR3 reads CASKADTPGYTF. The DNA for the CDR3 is TGTGCCAGCAAAGCCGACACCCCTGGCTACACCTTC.